The present TCR beta chain was sequenced within a study of beta chain features in type 1 diabetes. Study as a whole: Similarity in age, gender and cell yields was seen between patients and healthy donors.

The CDR3 consists of 13 residues. V was pared by 5 bases and J by 5 bases, with 13 bases between. The germline V gene has CDR1 MNHEY and CDR2 SVGAGI. The isolated RNA, all of it, was reverse transcribed, so expressed TCRB transcripts were what got sequenced. The repertoire was sequenced with immunoSEQ multiplex PCR; TCRdb's copy has only in-frame clones and lacks some. In the table there are roughly 240,000 clones, approximately 25% of which are singletons. A sort by CD45RO/CCR7/CD25/CD127/CD95/CD27 yielded CD4+ naive, central memory, regulatory and stem cell-like memory cells. Only a few counts were recorded for this clone. As yet, its antigen is unknown. Study results and caveats: Equally in patients and controls, PCR might preferentially amplify shorter templates. Type 1 diabetes patients had TCRB CDR3s that were shorter (moderately but significantly so) in all four CD4+ subsets.

This TCR derives from a woman under 40 with type 1 diabetes. The specimen sequenced was naive CD4+ T cells from blood. The rearrangement uses TRBV6-5 and TRBJ2-7; D may be TRBD2 (5 bases). The CDR3 DNA follows: TGTGCCAGCAGTGGACGGGCGGGCGACGAGCAGTACTTC. Residues: CASSGRAGDEQYF.